One sample yielded the 13 T cell receptor beta chains listed below, sequenced in a study of vaccination effects on CD4 cells after COVID-19. With the ViraFEST assay, the study expanded antigen-specific CD4+ T cells using viral peptide pools, then sequenced them. Subsequent to a culture period of 10 days, CD4+ T cells were isolated. Every participant took two doses of the BNT162b2 or mRNA-1273 vaccine. The antigens these receptors bind are not known. Method: immunoSEQ multiplex PCR; TCRdb's copy keeps in-frame clones and lacks some. The table includes roughly 59,000 clones, about 73% detected once. Sequencing was performed on CD4+ T cells from PBMCs cultured with HCoV-OC43 spike peptides, taken after COVID-19 vaccination. Specified subset: HCoV-OC43 spike overlapping peptide pool stimulation. The source of these receptors is a human donor who received a COVID-19 vaccine.

The CDR3 coding sequence is TGCGCCAGCAGCTTGGGAGGGACAGGGCGAGAGACCCAGTACTTC. Amino acids: CASSLGGTGRETQYF. The genes are TRBV5-1 and TRBJ2-5, with 9 nucleotides matching TRBD1. V lost 0 bases, J lost 4 bases, and 4 bases stayed unmatched. The CDR3 extends over 15 amino acids. CDR1 is SGHRS, CDR2 YFSETQ, per germline. Based on the CDR3 plus reference TRBV5-1 and TRBJ2-5, the full variable domain is KAGVTQTPRYLIKTRGQQVTLSCSPISGHRSVSWYQQTPGQGLQFLFEYFSETQRNKGNFPGRFSGRQFSNSRSEMNVSTLELGDSALYLCASSLGGTGRETQYFGPGTRLLVL.

The rearrangement links TRBV5-8 to TRBJ1-4; D not resolved. This CDR3 spans 16 amino acids. Germline values: CDR1 SGHTS, CDR2 YDEGEE. Trimming removed 7 bases from V and 0 bases from J, with 16 bases in between. CDR3 DNA sequence: TGTGCCAGCGCCCACGGTCGATTTGCAACTAATGAAAAACTGTTTTTT. It is translated as CASAHGRFATNEKLFF.

In DNA, the CDR3 is TGTGCCAGCAGTTATATTCGGGATGTCGCTTTCTTT. It yields the protein CASSYIRDVAFF. The rearrangement joins TRBV6-6 to TRBJ1-1; D ambiguous. Trimming stripped 3 bases from V and 11 bases from J, with 13 bases between. Germline values: CDR1 MNHNY, CDR2 SVGAGI (reference sequence). The CDR3 totals 12 residues.

In this sample, this clone turned up once. This sequence joins TRBV6-5 and TRBJ2-7; TRBD1 matches 7 bases. This CDR3 spans 15 amino acids. V shed 2 bases and J 4 bases; nucleotides not matched to a gene: 8. In germline, CDR1 is MNHEY, CDR2 SVGAGI. The CDR3: CASSYPLDREYEQYV. The CDR3 bases are TGTGCCAGCAGTTACCCTCTAGACAGGGAGTACGAGCAGTACGTC.

The chain carries TRBV28 and TRBJ1-6, with D hard to call. Germline assignment: CDR1 MDHEN and CDR2 SYDVKM. Trimming removed 2 bases at V and 10 bases at J, with 9 bases between. The CDR3 sequence is 13 residues long. CDR3 protein: CASSLVDVSPLHF. The CDR3, as DNA: TGTGCCAGCAGTTTAGTGGACGTATCACCCCTCCACTTT.

This clone appeared a single time. V and J are TRBV9 and TRBJ2-1; tentatively, D is TRBD1 (6 bases). The CDR3 sequence is 15 residues long. Germline CDR1 and CDR2: SGDLS and YYNGEE. Trimming took off 0 bases at V and 2 bases at J, with 9 bases between the two ends. CDR3 coding DNA: TGTGCCAGCAGCGTAGCACAGGGACCCTACAATGAGCAGTTCTTC. Residues: CASSVAQGPYNEQFF. The complete variable domain, with remaining parts taken from reference TRBV9 and TRBJ2-1, reads DSGVTQTPKHLITATGQRVTLRCSPRSGDLSVYWYQQSLDQGLQFLIQYYNGEERAKGNILERFSAQQFPDLHSELNLSSLELGDSALYFCASSVAQGPYNEQFFGPGTRLTVL.

To note about this clone: The identical CDR3 is also encoded by other nucleotide sequences in the sample. The chain combines TRBV5-1 with TRBJ1-1, with D possibly TRBD1 on 6 matching bases. Trimming took 4 bases from V and 2 from J, leaving 12 bases between them. The length of the CDR3 is 14 residues. Germline CDR1 is SGHRS and CDR2 is YFSETQ. The CDR3 here is CASSLTGLNTEAFF. The CDR3 nucleotides read TGCGCCAGCAGCCTCACAGGGCTAAACACTGAAGCTTTCTTT.

The V gene is TRBV27, the J gene TRBJ1-1; D possibly corresponds to TRBD1 (6 bases). The CDR3 contains 16 residues. Trimming removed 4 bases from V and 0 bases from J, with 15 bases in between. Germline V gene lookup returns CDR1 MNHEY and CDR2 SMNVEV (reference sequence). CDR3 sequence (DNA): TGTGCCAGCAGTTCCGGGGGGCTTGGGATGAACACTGAAGCTTTCTTT. Amino acid sequence: CASSSGGLGMNTEAFF.

The rearrangement uses TRBV3-1 (or the pseudogene TRBV3-2) and TRBJ2-7; no clear D. Germline V gives CDR1 LGHDT, CDR2 YNNKEL (reference sequence). The V and J ends lost 1 base and 3 bases respectively, with 10 bases between them. The CDR3 consists of 14 residues. The CDR3 sequence: CASSQGLFNYEQYV. DNA for the CDR3: TGTGCCAGCAGCCAAGGGCTTTTCAACTACGAGCAGTACGTC.

This clone was seen only a few times. The chain has TRBV4-3 and TRBJ1-5, with TRBD1 matching over 7 bases. The CDR3 totals 17 residues. The ends lost 2 bases at V and 2 bases at J; junction bases unmatched: 9. In germline, CDR1 is LGHNA, CDR2 YSLEER. DNA for the CDR3: TGCGCCAGCAGCCAATATTGGGCAGGGGGTGGCAATCAGCCCCAGCATTTT. As protein: CASSQYWAGGGNQPQHF.

The J gene is TRBJ2-3, the V gene TRBV19; D possibly corresponds to TRBD2 (6 bases). The ends were cut back, 1 base at V and 6 bases at J, with 14 bases in the middle. CDR3 size: 15 residues. Germline CDR1 and CDR2: LNHDA and SQIVND (reference sequence). In DNA, the CDR3 is TGTGCCAGTAGTATAGGGCGGGGTCCGGGGGATACGCAGTATTTT. It specifies CASSIGRGPGDTQYF.

This sequence joins TRBV7-2 and TRBJ2-2; possibly TRBD1 for D (6 bases). The CDR3 has 15 amino acids. Germline values: CDR1 SGHTA, CDR2 FQGNSA. Trimming removed 5 bases at V and 4 bases at J, with 14 bases between. The CDR3 spells CASSLGTLFTGELFF. Here the CDR3 DNA reads TGTGCCAGCAGCCTCGGGACATTGTTCACCGGGGAGCTGTTTTTT.

V usage is TRBV6-2 or TRBV6-3 and J usage is TRBJ1-2; 8 bases are shared with TRBD1. Germline assignment: CDR1 MNHEY and CDR2 SVGEGT. V was pared by 6 bases and J by 0 bases, with 3 bases of the junction left unmatched. This CDR3 has 14 amino acids. The CDR3 region has the DNA TGTGCCAGCAGCCAGGACAGGGCTAACTATGGCTACACCTTC. This translates into CASSQDRANYGYTF.